This is a list of T cell receptor beta chains from one sample in a study of response to subunit inactivated influenza vaccine. TCRdb fed the RT-PCR reads into MiXCR, producing one record per CDR3 protein. This repertoire shows roughly 190,000 distinct CDR3 sequences, about 12% found once; its top ten account for 25% to 30%. The data also belong to a second study, concerning T cells expressing NK-cell markers.

The input for sequencing was CD8+ T cells sorted from PBMCs, taken approximately 12 days after vaccination. These receptors were obtained from a man aged 50-60 years who received an inactivated influenza vaccine. The CDR3 runs from the conserved cysteine through the conserved F or W. Some rows mark clone size as missing; the rest say once, few, many or name a class of expanded clone.

V gene,clone size,CDR3 protein
TRBV11-3,.,CASSLGPTGEFTGELFF
TRBV13,few,CASSLDRGRMNEQFF
TRBV6-5,many,CASSYSWTGNNEQFF
TRBV4-2,few,CASSHATGSGNEKLFF
TRBV5-6,few,CASSLGSGRLYGYTF
TRBV9,few,CASSVGRRGGLDEQYF
TRBV7-6,.,CASSPGGYQPQHF
TRBV7-2,.,CASSLDVPNTGELFF
TRBV13,.,CASSTTSGDPYNEQFF
TRBV9,few,CASSLEGMMNTEAFF